This T cell receptor (beta chain) appears in the sequencing data of a study of shared clonotypes between healthy human individuals. Notes on the study in general: Depth was large, yet rarefaction showed that sorted-subset sequencing was incomplete.

Donors comprised only Caucasian adults living in Nashville, Tennessee. Profiling relied on immunoSEQ multiplex PCR, and the TCRdb table lists in-frame clones only, not all of them. The table shows about 2.3 million clones, with 85% to 95% occurring only once. The J segment lost 5 bases and the V segment lost 5 bases, leaving 4 bases of the junction unmatched. The germline V gene encodes CDR1 MNHNS and CDR2 SASEGT. This CDR3 contains 14 residues. As for this clone: The antigen remains unidentified. Other DNA sequences within the sample encode an identical CDR3.

The sequenced material came from naive CD4+ T cells from PBMCs. This sample's subset: CD45RA+ positively selected. The receptor was isolated from a man aged 18 to 35 in good health. Some clones in this sample may be carry-over from other donors' samples. The V and J genes are TRBV6-1 and TRBJ1-5, with 9 bases aligning to TRBD1. Here the CDR3 DNA reads TGTGCCAGCAGTACACGACAGGGGGATCAGCCCCAGCATTTT. It yields the protein CASSTRQGDQPQHF.